The 13 T cell receptor beta chains below were found in one sample sequenced in a study of blood T cell repertoires in COVID-19. Clones were read by immunoSEQ multiplex PCR, and TCRdb kept only the in-frame ones, dropping some. The table records around 30,000 clones, 92% of them present only once. Material for sequencing was peripheral blood. The receptors shown here come from a man between 45 and 60 years old with active COVID-19.

The chain links TRBV9 to TRBJ2-2; D ambiguous. The V gene's germline CDR1 is SGDLS and CDR2 YYNGEE. The germline V and J ends were trimmed by 5 bases and 4 bases, with 9 bases remaining between them. CDR3 length: 13 residues. CDR3 in DNA: TGTGCCAGCAGTCCTCGGAGCACCGGGGAGCTGTTTTTT. Encoded protein: CASSPRSTGELFF.

V usage is TRBV7-9 and J usage is TRBJ2-1, with 12 nucleotides matching TRBD2. This CDR3 has 13 amino acids. Per the germline V gene, CDR1 is SEHNR and CDR2 is FQNEAQ (reference sequence). V was pared by 8 bases and J by 8 bases, with 4 bases of the junction left unmatched. This chain's CDR3 is CASGLAGSDEQFF. CDR3 bases: TGTGCCAGCGGACTAGCGGGGTCAGATGAGCAGTTCTTC.

The rearrangement joins TRBV5-4 to TRBJ2-2; D call uncertain. CDR3 length equals 15 residues. V was clipped by 3 bases and J by 0 bases, with 9 bases between them. Per germline, CDR1 SGHNT and CDR2 YYREEE (reference sequence). This CDR3 reads CASSSSRTNTGELFF. The CDR3 DNA sequence: TGTGCCAGCAGCTCAAGCAGGACGAACACCGGGGAGCTGTTTTTT.

The CDR3 is CASSLAGTSGSQETQYF. CDR3 DNA sequence: TGCGCCAGCAGCTTGGCCGGGACTAGCGGATCCCAAGAGACCCAGTACTTC. The V and J genes are TRBV5-1 and TRBJ2-5; 11 bases are shared with TRBD2. Germline CDR1 and CDR2: SGHRS and YFSETQ. With 0 bases clipped from V and 1 base from J, the junction kept 5 bases outside the gene matches. The CDR3 extends over 17 amino acids.

J is TRBJ1-2 and V is TRBV15; 7 bases are a match to TRBD1. Losses at the gene ends were 1 base for V and 8 bases for J; bases not matched to a gene: 10. The CDR3 runs to 15 residues. From germline, CDR1 is LNHNV and CDR2 YYDKDF (reference sequence). This chain's CDR3 is CATSRGGTVAEGYTF. The CDR3, as DNA: TGTGCCACCAGCAGAGGGGGGACAGTCGCTGAGGGCTACACCTTC.

The chain uses TRBV28 and TRBJ1-1; the match to TRBD1 covers 8 bases. This CDR3 is built from 14 residues. CDR1 is MDHEN, CDR2 SYDVKM, per germline. Trimming removed 5 bases from V and 4 bases from J; junction bases left unmatched: 6. CDR3 DNA: TGTGCCAGCAGTCCCCGGACAGGGTCCACTGAAGCTTTCTTT. Its translation: CASSPRTGSTEAFF. Full variable domain (missing parts from reference TRBV28 and TRBJ1-1): DVKVTQSSRYLVKRTGEKVFLECVQDMDHENMFWYRQDPGLGLRLIYFSYDVKMKEKGDIPEGYSVSREKKERFSLILESASTNQTSMYLCASSPRTGSTEAFFGQGTRLTVV.

The rearrangement uses TRBV24-1 and TRBJ2-7, with 7 bases matching TRBD1. V was pared by 6 bases and J by 9 bases, with 16 bases of the junction left unmatched. Germline V CDR1 and CDR2: KGHDR, SFDVKD. The CDR3 length is 15 residues. CDR3 in DNA: TGTGCCACCAGTCTGTTACGGGACAGTGGTCTCCGGCAGTACTTC. It specifies CATSLLRDSGLRQYF.

The chain combines TRBV18 with TRBJ1-1; D ambiguous. The CDR3 is made up of 16 amino acids. The germline V and J ends were trimmed by 2 bases and 1 base, with 14 bases remaining between them. Germline V lookup: CDR1 KGHSH, CDR2 LQKENI. The CDR3 DNA reads TGTGCCAGCTCACCAACGCTTCTGCAGGAGAACACTGAAGCTTTCTTT. Amino acids: CASSPTLLQENTEAFF.

A single count supports this clone. This rearrangement joins TRBV6-1 to TRBJ2-7, with 8 bases identical to TRBD1. The CDR3 covers 16 residues. V lost 3 bases and J lost 6; bases outside the gene matches: 13. Germline CDR1 reads MNHNS; CDR2 reads SASEGT. The CDR3 nucleotides read TGTGCCAGCAGTGATCACGGACAGGGTCTTTTACTCGAGCAGTACTTC. Translation: CASSDHGQGLLLEQYF.

This clone was observed once. The chain has TRBV2 and TRBJ2-3; 10 bases fit TRBD2. The CDR3 is 14 residues long. Germline-derived CDR1 and CDR2 are SNHLY and FYNNEI. V dropped 8 bases and J dropped 5; count of bases not matched to a gene: 7. In DNA, the CDR3 is TGTGCCAGCTCAGGTCCTAGCGGGAGAGATACGCAGTATTTT. As protein: CASSGPSGRDTQYF.

This chain uses TRBV30 with TRBJ2-1, with TRBD2 identical over 7 bases. This CDR3 region has 14 residues. J lost 4 bases, V lost 4 bases, and 7 bases had no gene match. Germline V gene sequence: CDR1 GTSNPN, CDR2 SVGIG (reference sequence). In nucleotides, the CDR3 is TGTGCCTGGACAGCGGGGACGAAATACAATGAGCAGTTCTTC. Amino acid sequence: CAWTAGTKYNEQFF. The variable domain in full, with the rest retrieved from reference TRBV30 and TRBJ2-1, is SQTIHQWPATLVQPVGSPLSLECTVEGTSNPNLYWYRQAAGRGLQLLFYSVGIGQISSEVPQNLSASRPQDRQFILSSKKLLLSDSGFYLCAWTAGTKYNEQFFGPGTRLTVL.

This chain joins TRBV24-1 and TRBJ2-1; 9 nucleotides match TRBD2. The CDR3 is 16 residues long. Germline-derived CDR1 and CDR2 are KGHDR and SFDVKD. The junction had 8 bases not matched to a gene; V was cut back by 3 bases and J by 6 bases. CDR3 coding DNA: TGTGCCACCAGTGATCCAGGGCTAGCGGGAAGCAATGAGCAGTTCTTC. It is translated as CATSDPGLAGSNEQFF.

About this clone: Compared with germline, one end of the junction differs, possibly owing to a read error. This chain joins TRBV20-1 and TRBJ2-1; D perhaps matches TRBD2 (6 bases). The CDR3 extends over 11 amino acids. Germline-derived CDR1 and CDR2 are DFQATT and SNEGSKA (reference sequence). CDR3 coding DNA: TGCAGTGCTAGAGAACCGGGACTCAGAATCTTC. This gives the protein CSAREPGLRIF.